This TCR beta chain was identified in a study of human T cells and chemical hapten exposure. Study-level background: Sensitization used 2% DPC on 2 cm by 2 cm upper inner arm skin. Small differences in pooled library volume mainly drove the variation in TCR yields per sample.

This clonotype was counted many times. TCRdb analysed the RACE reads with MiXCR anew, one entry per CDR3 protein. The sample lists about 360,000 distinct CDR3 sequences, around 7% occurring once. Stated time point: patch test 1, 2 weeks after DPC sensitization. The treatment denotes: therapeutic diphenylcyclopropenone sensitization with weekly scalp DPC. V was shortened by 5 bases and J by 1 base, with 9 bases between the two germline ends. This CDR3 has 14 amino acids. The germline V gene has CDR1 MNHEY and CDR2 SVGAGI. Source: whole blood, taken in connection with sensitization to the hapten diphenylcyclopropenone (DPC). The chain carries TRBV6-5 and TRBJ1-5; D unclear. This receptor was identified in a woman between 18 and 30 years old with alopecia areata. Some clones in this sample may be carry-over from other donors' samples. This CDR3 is CASSPLRSNQPQHF. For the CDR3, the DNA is TGTGCCAGCAGTCCCCTTCGAAGCAATCAGCCCCAGCATTTT.